A selection of T cell receptor beta chains follows, all from one sample in a study of cytomegalovirus exposure and HLA in healthy donors. TCRdb's copy holds only in-frame clones and misses some; the assay was immunoSEQ multiplex PCR. The sample contains roughly 130,000 clones, less than 75% of which appear only once. The sample consisted of PBMCs. The receptors derive from a woman in her 40s in good health and CMV-seropositive. The CDR3 runs from the conserved cysteine through the conserved F or W. The D gene is left open where the match is weak. Only part of the rows carry a size: once, few, many, or a class if the clone is expanded.

>TRBJ2-5|NA|TRBV9|TRBD1
CASSVGWTGGEETQYF
TGTGCCAGCAGCGTAGGATGGACAGGGGGCGAGGAGACCCAGTACTTC
>TRBJ2-2|NA|TRBV7-2|TRBD2
CASSRDGREGGELFF
TGTGCCAGCAGTCGTGACGGGCGGGAGGGTGGGGAGCTGTTTTTT
>TRBJ2-5|NA|TRBV7-2|TRBD1
CASSPGGRVETQYF
TGTGCCAGCAGTCCAGGGGGCAGGGTTGAGACCCAGTACTTC
>TRBJ2-7|NA|TRBV2|NA
CASSGQFVGEQYF
TGTGCCAGCAGCGGACAGTTTGTGGGGGAGCAGTACTTC
>TRBJ2-2|NA|TRBV7-9|NA
CASSLVSSGELFF
TGTGCCAGCAGCTTAGTTTCTTCTGGGGAGCTGTTTTTT
>TRBJ2-7|NA|TRBV7-9|NA
CASSQQADSYEQYF
TGTGCCAGCAGCCAACAGGCAGACTCCTACGAGCAGTACTTC
>TRBJ2-1|NA|TRBV7-3|NA
CASSFGGSEYHEQFF
TGTGCCAGCAGCTTCGGGGGATCCGAGTACCATGAGCAGTTCTTC
>TRBJ1-5|NA|TRBV19|NA
CASSIFLTDNSNQPQHF
TGTGCCAGTAGTATTTTTTTGACGGACAATAGCAATCAGCCCCAGCATTTT
>TRBJ2-1|NA|TRBV6-1|NA
CASSERSSSGMGEQFF
TGTGCCAGCAGTGAGAGGTCCAGTAGTGGAATGGGTGAGCAGTTCTTC
>TRBJ2-5|few|TRBV28|TRBD2
CASSLLAGVAPWETQYF
TGTGCCAGCAGTTTGCTAGCGGGGGTGGCACCGTGGGAGACCCAGTACTTC
>TRBJ2-1|NA|TRBV27|NA
CASSLTLGDWEWNEQFF
TGTGCCAGCAGTTTAACCCTCGGGGACTGGGAGTGGAATGAGCAGTTCTTC
>TRBJ1-5|NA|TRBV10-3|TRBD1
CASRGDSADQPQHF
TGTGCCTCCAGGGGGGACAGCGCCGATCAGCCCCAGCATTTT
>TRBJ1-2|once|TRBV9|NA
CASSVGLGAEQSNYGYTF
TGTGCCAGCAGCGTAGGTCTGGGGGCCGAACAATCTAACTATGGCTACACCTTC
>TRBJ1-2|NA|TRBV5-4|TRBD1
CASSLGTGGGYGYTF
TGTGCCAGCAGCTTGGGGACAGGGGGCGGCTATGGCTACACCTTC
>TRBJ2-3|NA|TRBV2|NA
CASRQYTDTQYF
TGTGCCAGCAGACAGTACACAGATACGCAGTATTTT
>TRBJ2-7|NA|TRBV28|TRBD1
CASSQSGTGIYEQYF
TGTGCCAGCAGTCAGTCCGGGACAGGGATCTACGAGCAGTACTTC
>TRBJ1-5|NA|TRBV27|TRBD1
CASSLGDRGRFNQPQHF
TGTGCCAGCAGTTTAGGGGACAGGGGGCGGTTTAATCAGCCCCAGCATTTT